Only one count was recorded for the clone carrying this T cell receptor beta chain. This entry is derived from a study of beta chain features in type 1 diabetes. Reverse transcribing all isolated RNA meant expressed TCRB transcripts were sequenced. Assay used: immunoSEQ multiplex PCR; TCRdb lists only in-frame clones, some missing. The data contain around 450,000 clones, about 10% of them singletons. Roughly 110 mL of blood, on average, came from one heparinised draw per donor. V was clipped by 10 bases and J by 2 bases, with 11 bases between them. CDR1 and CDR2 from the germline V gene are SGHDN and FVKESK. The CDR3 loop spans 12 amino acids.

This sequence was found in a woman under 30 in good health. The sample consisted of naive CD4+ T cells from blood. J is TRBJ1-2 and V is TRBV14; possibly TRBD1 for D (5 bases). The CDR3 region is CAKGSGNYGYTF. DNA for the CDR3: TGTGCCAAGGGGTCAGGGAACTATGGCTACACCTTC.